This paragraph reports one T cell receptor beta chain. Its specificity is unknown. This record belongs to a study of identical twins. Only healthy Caucasians were included as donors. Study results and caveats: In monozygotic twins, models underestimated the sharing of out-of-frame TCR alpha. Cord blood beta clonotypes present at high abundance carried fewer insertions; no such pattern appeared in memory repertoires.

TCRdb used MiXCR to reprocess the 5' RACE reads, holding one entry per CDR3 protein. The sample holds around 670,000 distinct CDR3 sequences, roughly 6% seen once. From germline, CDR1 is SQVTM and CDR2 ANQGSEA. This CDR3 has 12 amino acids. This chain connects TRBV29-1 to TRBJ2-7; D unclear. This clonotype was sampled from a man younger than 30 in good health. Material for sequencing was naive T cells sorted from blood. DNA of the CDR3: TGCAGGAAGGTCTGTGGAGCTCGGGAGCAGTACTTC. The encoded protein is CRKVCGAREQYF.